The sequence of this T cell receptor beta chain was determined in a study of T-cell memory formation after mild COVID-19. From 5'RACE with constant-segment primers came TCR alpha and TCR beta cDNA libraries that carried sample barcodes and UMIs. TCRdb used MiXCR to reprocess the 5' RACE reads, holding one entry per CDR3 protein. The data show about 470,000 distinct CDR3 sequences, roughly 18% seen once. This clonotype showed up just a few times. Its target is not known. Findings of the study overall: Clones contracting day 15 to 85 were balanced CD4/CD8; later expanders leaned CD4+. The pre-infection memory compartment contained some responding clones, suggesting cross-reactive memory joined. The study found contracting CD4+ clones mainly in CM and EM and contracting CD8+ clones in EMRA.

V shed 5 bases, J shed 5 bases, and the junction held 10 bases outside the gene matches. CDR3 length: 16 amino acids. The sequenced sample was PBMCs or a T cell subset sorted from them (not recorded which). The sequence was obtained from an adult woman who had mild COVID-19 (a few samples of this study predate the infection). Cell type and time point are not known. The chain recombines TRBV12-3 or TRBV12-4 with TRBJ2-5, with TRBD2 matching over 11 bases. The CDR3, as DNA: TGTGCCAGCAGTCCTGAACTAGCGGGAGTACCTGAGACCCAGTACTTC. Translation: CASSPELAGVPETQYF.